Below, 16 T cell receptor beta chains from the same sample are listed, as sequenced in a study of blood T cell repertoires in COVID-19. Using immunoSEQ multiplex PCR, the repertoire was profiled, and TCRdb retains in-frame clones only, with some absent. The sample includes 85,000 to 90,000 clones, 89% of them seen just once. The sample consisted of peripheral blood. These receptors came from a woman aged 80 or older with active COVID-19.

V is TRBV21-1 and J is TRBJ2-4; the listed D gene, TRBD1, was not tested against the DNA. TRBV21-1 is listed as a pseudogene. CDR3 length: 12 amino acids. This CDR3 reads CASSGLGQIKYF. For the CDR3, the DNA is TGTGCCAGCAGCGGGTTGGGACAGATTAAGTACTTC.

This chain links TRBV2 with TRBJ2-5; TRBD2 matches 7 bases. V shed 1 base, J shed 5 bases, and the junction held 13 bases outside the gene matches. The CDR3 totals 17 residues. CDR1 and CDR2 (germline): SNHLY, FYNNEI. The CDR3, as DNA: TGTGCCAGCAGTGAAGGGTACGGACTAGGCCTCCTGGAGACCCAGTACTTC. It yields the protein CASSEGYGLGLLETQYF.

The table lists this clone with a few counts. This sequence joins TRBV19 and TRBJ2-7, with 8 bases that match TRBD1. From germline, CDR1 is LNHDA and CDR2 SQIVND (reference sequence). This CDR3 has 15 amino acids. The V and J ends lost 6 bases and 2 bases, in that order; junction bases with no gene match: 9. Written as DNA, the CDR3 is TGTGCCAGTAGCCCCTCCGGGACAGGAACCTACGAGCAGTACTTC. Amino acids: CASSPSGTGTYEQYF. Looking up the rest from reference TRBV19 and TRBJ2-7 gives the full variable domain: DGGITQSPKYLFRKEGQNVTLSCEQNLNHDAMYWYRQDPGQGLRLIYYSQIVNDFQKGDIAEGYSVSREKKESFPLTVTSAQKNPTAFYLCASSPSGTGTYEQYFGPGTRLTVT.

This rearrangement joins TRBV18 to TRBJ2-2; maybe TRBD2 (5 bases). V shed 8 bases and J shed 3 bases, with 10 bases lying between them. Germline assignment: CDR1 KGHSH and CDR2 LQKENI. The CDR3 runs 13 residues. CDR3 residues: CASRSVDTGELFF. CDR3 coding DNA: TGTGCCAGCCGTAGCGTGGACACCGGGGAGCTGTTTTTT.

The chain couples TRBV2 to TRBJ1-2, with D tentatively TRBD1 (6 bases). This CDR3 contains 12 residues. The germline V gene encodes CDR1 SNHLY and CDR2 FYNNEI. V lost 6 bases and J 4 bases, leaving 9 bases between the germline ends. The CDR3 nucleotides read TGTGCCAGCAGCCAGGGGATCTATGGCTACACCTTC. Protein sequence: CASSQGIYGYTF.

The gene calls are TRBV5-5 and TRBJ2-1; D is unresolved. V gave up 0 bases and J gave up 0 bases, with 7 bases separating them. The germline CDR1 and CDR2 sequences are SGHKS and YYEKEE (reference sequence). The CDR3 runs to 15 residues. CDR3 residues: CASSLGLFSYNEQFF. CDR3 sequence (DNA): TGTGCCAGCAGCTTGGGACTTTTCTCCTACAATGAGCAGTTCTTC.

This chain links TRBV3-1 (or the pseudogene TRBV3-2) with TRBJ2-5; the D gene is possibly TRBD2 (5 bases). The germline V gene has CDR1 LGHDT and CDR2 YNNKEL (reference sequence). Deletions cut 4 bases from V and 2 bases from J, with 17 bases between. The CDR3 runs to 16 residues. CDR3 residues: CASSPRGARVQETQYF. The CDR3 region has the DNA TGTGCCAGCAGCCCCCGGGGAGCTAGGGTTCAAGAGACCCAGTACTTC.

This clone was picked up one time. This chain uses TRBV2 with TRBJ2-2; maybe TRBD1 (6 bases). The V gene lost 6 bases and the J gene lost 3 bases, with 20 bases spanning the gap. CDR3 size: 17 residues. The germline V gene has CDR1 SNHLY and CDR2 FYNNEI. The CDR3 sequence is CASRDRGALGYTGELFF. CDR3 coding DNA: TGTGCCAGCAGGGACAGAGGTGCGCTTGGGTACACCGGGGAGCTGTTTTTT.

V and J are TRBV5-6 and TRBJ2-7; 7 bases align to TRBD2. This CDR3 has 15 amino acids. V was pared by 2 bases and J by 2 bases, with 7 bases of the junction left unmatched. Germline V gene sequence: CDR1 SGHDT, CDR2 YYEEEE. The CDR3 here is CASSLFAGVTYEQYF. CDR3 bases: TGTGCCAGCAGCTTATTCGCGGGAGTAACCTACGAGCAGTACTTC.

The V call is TRBV18, the J call TRBJ2-1; 11 bases agree with TRBD1. Trimming cost V 0 bases and J 9 bases; bases outside gene matches: 7. Germline V lookup: CDR1 KGHSH, CDR2 LQKENI. The CDR3 is made up of 16 amino acids. DNA for the CDR3: TGTGCCAGCTCACCACCCCGGACAGGGGGCATGGGTGAGCAGTTCTTC. It codes for CASSPPRTGGMGEQFF.

CDR3 DNA sequence: TGCGCCAGCAGCACCCGACAGGGCCCACTACCTCGGTACTTC. Amino acid sequence: CASSTRQGPLPRYF. V is TRBV5-1 and J is TRBJ2-7; TRBD1 matches at 7 bases. The germline gives CDR1 SGHRS, CDR2 YFSETQ. The CDR3 consists of 14 residues. After removal of 4 bases from V and 12 bases from J, the junction contained 16 bases not matched to a gene. The full variable domain, in which reference TRBV5-1 and TRBJ2-7 provide the parts outside the CDR3, is KAGVTQTPRYLIKTRGQQVTLSCSPISGHRSVSWYQQTPGQGLQFLFEYFSETQRNKGNFPGRFSGRQFSNSRSEMNVSTLELGDSALYLCASSTRQGPLPRYFGPGTRLTVT.

CDR3 in amino acids: CASSSVQGVRNFNQPQHF. The DNA for the CDR3 is TGTGCCAGCAGTTCCGTTCAGGGGGTTCGGAATTTCAATCAGCCCCAGCATTTT. V and J are TRBV6-2 or TRBV6-3 and TRBJ1-5; 7 nucleotides line up with TRBD1. CDR1 is MNHEY and CDR2 is SVGEGT in the germline V gene. This CDR3 has 18 residues. With V trimmed by 4 bases and J by 3 bases, 15 bases remained unmatched.

The chain is built from TRBV19 and TRBJ2-2, with TRBD1 matching 10 bases. CDR3 length equals 20 residues. Looked up from germline, CDR1 is LNHDA and CDR2 is SQIVND (reference sequence). Trimming removed 7 bases from V and 5 bases from J; junction bases left unmatched: 22. The CDR3 coding sequence is TGTGCCAGTACCCTCGTACTCCTCTACCCTGGGACAGGGGTAACCGGGGAGCTGTTTTTT. It yields the protein CASTLVLLYPGTGVTGELFF.

This sequence joins TRBV6-2 or TRBV6-3 and TRBJ1-6; no definite D call. CDR1 and CDR2 from the germline V gene are MNHEY and SVGEGT. V lost 5 bases to trimming and J lost 9 bases, with 8 bases between them. The CDR3 is 12 residues long. The CDR3 sequence: CASSRSVSPLHF. The CDR3 DNA reads as TGTGCCAGCAGTCGTTCTGTTTCACCCCTCCACTTT.

The rearrangement joins TRBV10-3 to TRBJ2-1; weak D call: TRBD2 (5 bases). Trimming took off 2 bases at V and 5 bases at J, with 10 bases between the two ends. CDR1 ENHRY and CDR2 SYGVKD come from the germline V gene. CDR3 size: 14 residues. The CDR3 region is CAISERTANNEQFF. CDR3 in DNA: TGTGCCATCAGTGAGCGGACTGCCAACAATGAGCAGTTCTTC.

The rearrangement links TRBV4-3 to TRBJ1-2; weak D call: TRBD1 (6 bases). CDR1 and CDR2 (germline): LGHNA, YSLEER. V lost 1 base and J lost 4, with 13 bases in between. The CDR3 extends over 15 amino acids. The CDR3, as DNA: TGCGCCAGCAGCCAAGTTGGGGGGGGCAGCTATGGCTACACCTTC. Its protein product is CASSQVGGGSYGYTF.